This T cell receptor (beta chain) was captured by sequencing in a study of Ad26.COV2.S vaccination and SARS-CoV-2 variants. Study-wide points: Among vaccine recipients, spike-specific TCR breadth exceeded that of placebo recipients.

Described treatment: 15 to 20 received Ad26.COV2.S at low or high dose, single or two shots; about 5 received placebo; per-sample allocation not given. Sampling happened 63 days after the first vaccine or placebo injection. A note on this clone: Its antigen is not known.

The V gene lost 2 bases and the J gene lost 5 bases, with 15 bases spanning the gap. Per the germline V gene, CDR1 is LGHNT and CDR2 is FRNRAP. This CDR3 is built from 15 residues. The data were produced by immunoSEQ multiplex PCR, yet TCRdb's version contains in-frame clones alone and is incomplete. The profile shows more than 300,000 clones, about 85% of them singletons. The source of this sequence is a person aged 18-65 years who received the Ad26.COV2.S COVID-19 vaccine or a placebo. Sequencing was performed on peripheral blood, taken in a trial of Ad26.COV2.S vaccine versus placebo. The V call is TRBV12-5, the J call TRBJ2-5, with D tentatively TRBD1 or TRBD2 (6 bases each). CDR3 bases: TGTGCTAGTGGTTTGTTTGGGGGGCTAGGGGAGACCCAGTACTTC. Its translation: CASGLFGGLGETQYF. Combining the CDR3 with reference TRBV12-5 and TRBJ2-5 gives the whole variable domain DARVTQTPRHKVTEMGQEVTMRCQPILGHNTVFWYRQTMMQGLELLAYFRNRAPLDDSGMPKDRFSAEMPDATLATLKIQPSEPRDSAVYFCASGLFGGLGETQYFGPGTRLLVL.